The 10 T cell receptor beta chains presented below share a single source sample, sequenced in a study of cytomegalovirus exposure and HLA in healthy donors. The PCR made use of 60 Vbeta and 13 Jbeta primers. The method was immunoSEQ multiplex PCR; TCRdb's version includes in-frame clones alone and lacks a portion of them. Of 150,000 to 200,000 clones in the sample, under 90% were seen once. The sequenced sample consisted of PBMCs. The receptors come from a man aged 18 to 35 in good health and CMV-seronegative.

This clone was found once. The V and J genes are TRBV27 and TRBJ1-2; no reliable D call. The ends were cut back, 8 bases at V and 7 bases at J, with 17 bases in the middle. Germline lookup yields CDR1 MNHEY and CDR2 SMNVEV (reference sequence). This CDR3 has 13 amino acids. CDR3 nucleotide sequence: TGTGCCAGCTCCTTAGCGGTGGCGACTGGCTACACCTTC. Its protein product is CASSLAVATGYTF.

This chain connects TRBV5-1 to TRBJ1-1; 7 bases are shared with TRBD1. The length of the CDR3 is 18 residues. V was clipped by 0 bases and J by 10 bases; unmatched bases: 21. Germline CDR1 SGHRS, CDR2 YFSETQ. CDR3 bases: TGCGCCAGCAGCTTGGAAGGACTTGACAGGGTTTTTAGAGATGGAGCTTTCTTT. Protein: CASSLEGLDRVFRDGAFF.

The CDR3 DNA reads TGTGCCAGCAGCTTTAGACTGGCCGGATACAATGAGCAGTTCTTC. Encoded protein: CASSFRLAGYNEQFF. The chain recombines TRBV5-4 with TRBJ2-1; D call uncertain. The CDR3 runs 15 residues. V lost 2 bases to trimming and J lost 4 bases, with 13 bases between them. CDR1 and CDR2 from the germline V gene are SGHNT and YYREEE (reference sequence).

The J gene is TRBJ2-1, the V gene TRBV6-5, with 12 bases aligning to TRBD2. This CDR3 has 13 residues. The V gene end was trimmed by 7 bases and the J gene end by 9 bases; junction bases not matched to a gene: 4. Germline V CDR1 and CDR2: MNHEY, SVGAGI. This CDR3 is CASTSGRAREQFF. DNA for the CDR3: TGTGCCAGCACTAGCGGGAGGGCCCGTGAGCAGTTCTTC.

The V call is TRBV19, the J call TRBJ2-3, with a weak D call TRBD2 (6 bases). Germline V CDR1 and CDR2: LNHDA, SQIVND (reference sequence). Trimming removed 7 bases from V and 4 bases from J, with 15 bases in between. The CDR3 covers 14 residues. The CDR3 sequence is CASTSRGSPDTQYF. CDR3 sequence (DNA): TGTGCCAGTACCAGTCGGGGGTCCCCAGATACGCAGTATTTT.

The chain couples TRBV28 to TRBJ2-6; no clear D gene. V was clipped by 6 bases and J by 0 bases, with 6 bases between them. CDR1 and CDR2 from the germline V gene are MDHEN and SYDVKM. The CDR3 totals 14 residues. CDR3 bases: TGTGCCAGCAGCCCGTCCTCTGGGGCCAACGTCCTGACTTTC. It is translated as CASSPSSGANVLTF. The variable domain in full, completed from reference TRBV28 and TRBJ2-6, reads DVKVTQSSRYLVKRTGEKVFLECVQDMDHENMFWYRQDPGLGLRLIYFSYDVKMKEKGDIPEGYSVSREKKERFSLILESASTNQTSMYLCASSPSSGANVLTFGAGSRLTVL.

This sequence joins TRBV9 and TRBJ2-5; 8 bases fit TRBD2. V gave up 3 bases and J gave up 7 bases; unmatched junction bases: 8. Germline assignment: CDR1 SGDLS and CDR2 YYNGEE. The CDR3 length is 14 residues. The CDR3 sequence: CASSEGLGVWTQYF. In nucleotides, the CDR3 is TGTGCCAGCAGCGAGGGACTAGGGGTATGGACCCAGTACTTC.

The chain carries TRBV2 and TRBJ1-5, with D possibly TRBD1 on 6 matching bases. From germline, CDR1 is SNHLY and CDR2 FYNNEI. This CDR3 is built from 17 residues. Trimming stripped 0 bases from V and 5 bases from J, with 17 bases between. CDR3 residues: CASSEALIGTRHQPQHF. CDR3 DNA sequence: TGTGCCAGCAGTGAAGCGCTAATTGGGACACGACATCAGCCCCAGCATTTT. Combining the CDR3 with reference TRBV2 and TRBJ1-5 gives the whole variable domain EPEVTQTPSHQVTQMGQEVILRCVPISNHLYFYWYRQILGQKVEFLVSFYNNEISEKSEIFDDQFSVERPDGSNFTLKIRSTKLEDSAMYFCASSEALIGTRHQPQHFGDGTRLSIL.

V is TRBV5-5 and J is TRBJ2-1; D gene unclear. The CDR3 is made up of 16 amino acids. Germline CDR1 reads SGHKS; CDR2 reads YYEKEE (reference sequence). Trimming took off 0 bases at V and 0 bases at J, with 10 bases between the two ends. The CDR3 DNA follows: TGTGCCAGCAGCTTGGTCGGGTCGAGCTCCTACAATGAGCAGTTCTTC. This codes for CASSLVGSSSYNEQFF.

This chain links TRBV30 with TRBJ2-5, with D possibly TRBD1 on 6 matching bases. V was cut by 2 bases and J by 3 bases, with 13 bases left in between. Germline values: CDR1 GTSNPN, CDR2 SVGIG (reference sequence). The CDR3 runs to 14 residues. The CDR3 region is CAWSRGRGEETQYF. The CDR3 nucleotides are TGTGCCTGGAGTAGAGGCAGGGGCGAAGAGACCCAGTACTTC.